One sample yielded the 13 T cell receptor beta chains listed below, sequenced in a study of blood T cell repertoires in COVID-19. Measured with immunoSEQ multiplex PCR; TCRdb has only the in-frame clones, and not every one. The sample lists roughly 220,000 clones, approximately 82% occurring once. Source material: peripheral blood. These receptor sequences come from a middle-aged woman who had recovered from COVID-19.

This sequence joins TRBV6-5 and TRBJ2-5; possible D gene TRBD1, 5 bases. Germline V gene lookup returns CDR1 MNHEY and CDR2 SVGAGI. This CDR3 is 12 amino acids long. The V gene lost 6 bases and the J gene lost 5 bases, with 10 bases spanning the gap. The CDR3 DNA is TGTGCCAGCAGCAGGGATAGGGAGACCCAGTACTTC. The encoded protein is CASSRDRETQYF.

The V call is TRBV12-3 or TRBV12-4, the J call TRBJ2-1; D possibly corresponds to TRBD2 (7 bases). Between the trimmed V and J ends, which lost 7 bases and 15 bases, there was a span of 19 bases. The CDR3 runs to 12 residues. The CDR3 is CASTVGRGPGFF. The CDR3 DNA sequence: TGTGCCAGCACCGTGGGGCGGGGGCCCGGGTTCTTC.

The CDR3 DNA is TGTGCCAGCAGCCGGTCCGGCTCTGGAAACACCATATATTTT. Its translation: CASSRSGSGNTIYF. The gene calls are TRBV7-9 and TRBJ1-3; D is unclear. Per germline, CDR1 SEHNR and CDR2 FQNEAQ (reference sequence). Between the trimmed V and J ends, which lost 5 bases and 0 bases, there was a span of 8 bases. The CDR3 is made up of 14 amino acids.

This clone was seen only a few times. In DNA, the CDR3 is TGCAGTGCTAGTTCAGGGGGCGTTTCTGGGGCCAACGTCCTGACTTTC. Its protein product is CSASSGGVSGANVLTF. The chain recombines TRBV20-1 with TRBJ2-6; 8 nucleotides align to TRBD1. The CDR3 sequence is 16 residues long. CDR1 is DFQATT and CDR2 is SNEGSKA in the germline V gene (reference sequence). The trim removed 3 bases at V and 1 base at J, leaving 5 bases unmatched.

This clone was observed once. This chain uses TRBV11-3 with TRBJ2-1; TRBD2 aligns across 7 bases. J gave up 7 bases and V 0 bases, and 6 bases lay outside the gene matches. This CDR3 comprises 15 residues. Germline V gene sequence: CDR1 SGHNT, CDR2 YENEEA. This CDR3 reads CASSLDGGNMNEQFF. The CDR3 DNA reads as TGTGCCAGCAGCTTAGACGGGGGGAACATGAATGAGCAGTTCTTC.

This clone has just a few counts. This chain connects TRBV18 to TRBJ2-6; D remains unclear. Trimming took off 2 bases at V and 2 bases at J, with 7 bases between the two ends. The CDR3 sequence is 15 residues long. Germline V lookup: CDR1 KGHSH, CDR2 LQKENI. The CDR3 region is CASSPGQPGANVLTF. The CDR3 nucleotides are TGTGCCAGCTCACCAGGGCAGCCTGGGGCCAACGTCCTGACTTTC. The variable domain in full, completed from reference TRBV18 and TRBJ2-6, reads NAGVMQNPRHLVRRRGQEARLRCSPMKGHSHVYWYRQLPEEGLKFMVYLQKENIIDESGMPKERFSAEFPKEGPSILRIQQVVRGDSAAYFCASSPGQPGANVLTFGAGSRLTVL.

Note on this clone: A junction boundary mismatches the germline segment, possibly from a read error. This chain connects TRBV7-8 to TRBJ2-7; TRBD1 matches 7 bases. CDR3 length: 14 amino acids. Looked up from germline, CDR1 is SGHVS and CDR2 is FQNEAQ. CDR3 nucleotides: TGTGCCAGCAGCTTAGTTGGTCAGGGGGTCCCACTGCACTTC. The encoded protein is CASSLVGQGVPLHF. Full variable domain (rest looked up from reference TRBV7-8 and TRBJ2-7): GAGVSQSPRYKVAKRGQDVALRCDPISGHVSLFWYQQALGQGPEFLTYFQNEAQLDKSGLPSDRFFAERPEGSVSTLKIQRTQQEDSAVYLCASSLVGQGVPLHFGPGTRLTVT.

V and J are TRBV3-1 (or the pseudogene TRBV3-2) and TRBJ2-1, with 8 bases aligning to TRBD2. Germline V gene sequence: CDR1 LGHDT, CDR2 YNNKEL (reference sequence). The J segment lost 3 bases and the V segment lost 1 base, leaving 5 bases of the junction unmatched. CDR3 length equals 16 residues. The chain's CDR3 is CASSQVGTRGYNEQFF. For the CDR3, the DNA is TGTGCCAGCAGCCAAGTTGGGACTAGGGGCTACAATGAGCAGTTCTTC.

The J gene is TRBJ2-1, the V gene TRBV10-3; D might be TRBD2 (6 bases). Germline CDR1 ENHRY, CDR2 SYGVKD. Trimming pared 3 bases from V and 11 bases from J, leaving 20 bases between. The length of the CDR3 is 15 residues. This CDR3 reads CAISDSDYLGSKQFF. In DNA form, the CDR3 reads TGTGCCATCAGTGATTCGGACTACTTGGGGTCAAAGCAGTTCTTC.

This chain uses TRBV7-9 with TRBJ2-7; TRBD1 is a possible D gene (5 bases). The CDR3 has 14 amino acids. Germline CDR1 and CDR2: SEHNR and FQNEAQ (reference sequence). V lost 0 bases to trimming and J lost 4 bases, with 10 bases between them. Here the CDR3 reads CASSLASTVYEQYF. The CDR3 nucleotides read TGTGCCAGCAGCTTAGCATCGACAGTTTACGAGCAGTACTTC.

The rearrangement uses TRBV27 and TRBJ2-3; D is unclear. The germline V and J ends were trimmed by 5 bases and 0 bases, with 12 bases remaining between them. In germline, CDR1 is MNHEY, CDR2 SMNVEV (reference sequence). This CDR3 spans 15 amino acids. As DNA, the CDR3 is TGTGCCAGCAGTCGGTCCCAGGCGAGCACAGATACGCAGTATTTT. This translates into CASSRSQASTDTQYF.

The rearrangement uses TRBV19 and TRBJ1-5, with D perhaps TRBD1 (6 bases). The CDR3 is made up of 16 amino acids. Trimming removed 6 bases from V and 9 bases from J, with 24 bases in between. The germline gives CDR1 LNHDA, CDR2 SQIVND (reference sequence). CDR3 bases: TGTGCCAGTAGCCAAACCGGGACACCCGTCGGTGGGCCCCAGCATTTT. Translating gives CASSQTGTPVGGPQHF.

The V call is TRBV7-2, the J call TRBJ2-3, with 8 positions matching TRBD2. J was trimmed by 0 bases and V by 3 bases; bases with no gene match: 2. The CDR3 is made up of 15 amino acids. Per germline, CDR1 SGHTA and CDR2 FQGNSA. The CDR3 DNA reads as TGTGCCAGCAGCTTCGTAGCGGGGAGCACAGATACGCAGTATTTT. This gives the protein CASSFVAGSTDTQYF.